These T cell receptor beta chains were read from a single sample in a study of blood T cell repertoires in COVID-19. Method: immunoSEQ multiplex PCR; TCRdb's copy keeps in-frame clones and lacks some. The sample consists of under 200,000 clones, about 80% of them appearing once. The sample was peripheral blood. These receptors all come from a man aged 60-69 years with acute or convalescent COVID-19. CDR3s include the opening cysteine and the closing phenylalanine or tryptophan. The D gene is left open where the match is weak. Clone size is given for some rows only: seen once, a few or many times, or a class if the clone is expanded.

v_gene	abundance	j_gene	d_gene	len	CDR3aa	CDR3nt
TRBV5-4	once	TRBJ2-3	TRBD2	15	CASSLGGSGSDTQYF	TGTGCCAGCAGCTTGGGGGGTAGCGGGAGCGATACGCAGTATTTT
TRBV6-5	NA	TRBJ1-3	NA	15	CASIASGHSGNTIYF	TGTGCCAGCATTGCCAGCGGCCACTCTGGAAACACCATATATTTT
TRBV4-2	NA	TRBJ2-6	TRBD1	18	CASSQAGQGARGANVLTF	TGTGCCAGCAGCCAAGCGGGGCAGGGGGCGCGCGGGGCCAACGTCCTGACTTTC
TRBV28	NA	TRBJ1-5	NA	14	CASSFGREDQPQHF	TGTGCCAGCAGTTTCGGCAGGGAAGACCAGCCCCAGCATTTT
TRBV18	NA	TRBJ2-3	TRBD1	18	CASSPRDRGSYSTDTQYF	TGTGCCAGCTCACCCCGGGACAGGGGGTCCTATAGCACAGATACGCAGTATTTT
TRBV18	NA	TRBJ1-6	TRBD1	17	CASSPAWTGFPNSPLHF	TGTGCCAGCTCACCTGCTTGGACAGGGTTTCCTAATTCACCCCTCCACTTT
TRBV11-2	NA	TRBJ1-1	TRBD1	13	CASSLTGVAEAFF	TGTGCCAGCAGCCTGACAGGGGTCGCTGAAGCTTTCTTT
TRBV4-3	NA	TRBJ1-2	NA	14	CASSQGREGYGYTF	TGCGCCAGCAGCCAGGGCAGGGAGGGCTATGGCTACACCTTC
TRBV1	medium-sized	TRBJ2-1	NA	17	CTSSQFVERASYNEQFF	TGCACCAGCAGCCAATTCGTCGAGAGGGCCTCGTACAATGAGCAGTTCTTC
TRBV9	NA	TRBJ2-5	NA	15	CASSSPSGVGETQYF	TGTGCCAGCAGCTCGCCCTCAGGGGTTGGCGAGACCCAGTACTTC
TRBV6-6	NA	TRBJ2-7	NA	13	CASSYSMEYEQYF	TGTGCCAGCAGTTACTCGATGGAGTACGAGCAGTACTTC
TRBV30	NA	TRBJ1-6	TRBD1	14	CACSTGQGGAPLHF	TGTGCCTGCTCGACGGGACAGGGCGGGGCGCCCCTCCACTTT
TRBV19	NA	TRBJ1-5	NA	15	CASSIWKGGNQPQHF	TGTGCCAGTAGTATTTGGAAGGGAGGCAATCAGCCCCAGCATTTT
TRBV6-6	NA	TRBJ2-7	TRBD1	14	CASSYRDRGHEQYF	TGTGCCAGCAGTTACCGGGACAGGGGGCACGAGCAGTACTTC
TRBV4-3	NA	TRBJ1-1	NA	17	CASSQDGRGGVGTEAFF	TGCGCCAGCAGCCAAGATGGTAGAGGGGGGGTAGGCACTGAAGCTTTCTTT